The clone carrying this T cell receptor (beta chain) was detected only a few times. This record belongs to a study of patients and donors after allogeneic stem cell transplantation. TCRdb fed the RT-PCR reads into MiXCR, producing one record per CDR3 protein. The repertoire holds hundreds of thousands of distinct CDR3 sequences, with roughly 16% as singletons. Looked up from germline, CDR1 is SGHDT and CDR2 is YYEEEE. V lost 3 bases and J 7 bases, leaving 20 bases between the germline ends. The CDR3 sequence is 15 residues long. Sequencing was carried out using blood, either unsorted or a sorted T cell fraction (not recorded which). The V gene is TRBV5-6, the J gene TRBJ2-7; D is possibly TRBD1 (6 bases). This receptor was obtained from a human donor who was either an allogeneic HSCT recipient or a stem cell or donor lymphocyte infusion donor (not recorded which). It is not recorded whose cells these are; they may come from a transplant donor. The CDR3 DNA is TGTGCCAGCAGCTCCCCCCCGGACAGCCTAGGGGAGCAGTACTTC. Translated, it gives CASSSPPDSLGEQYF.